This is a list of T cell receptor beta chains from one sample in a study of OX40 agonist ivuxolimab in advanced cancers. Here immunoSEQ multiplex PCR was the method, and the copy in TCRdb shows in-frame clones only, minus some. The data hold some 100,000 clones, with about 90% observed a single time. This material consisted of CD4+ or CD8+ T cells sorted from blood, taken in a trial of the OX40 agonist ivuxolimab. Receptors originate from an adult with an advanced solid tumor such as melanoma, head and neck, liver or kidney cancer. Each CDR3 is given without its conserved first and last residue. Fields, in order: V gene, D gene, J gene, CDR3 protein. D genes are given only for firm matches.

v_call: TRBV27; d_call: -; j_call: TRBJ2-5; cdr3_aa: ASSPSLGGQETQY
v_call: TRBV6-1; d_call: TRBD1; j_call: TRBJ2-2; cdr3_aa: ASSDTGGWNTGELF
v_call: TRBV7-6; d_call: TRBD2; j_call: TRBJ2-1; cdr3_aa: ASSRLAGLPNEQF
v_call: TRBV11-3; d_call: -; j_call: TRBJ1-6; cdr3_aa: ASSLGRDNSPLH
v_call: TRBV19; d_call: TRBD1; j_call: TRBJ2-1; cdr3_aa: ASSSQGASEQF
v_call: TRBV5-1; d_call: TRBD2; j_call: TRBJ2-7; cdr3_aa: ASSSTGTSGSPSREQY
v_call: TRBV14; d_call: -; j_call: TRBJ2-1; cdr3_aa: ASSQEGGDRHNEQF
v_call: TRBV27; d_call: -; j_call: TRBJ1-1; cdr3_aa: ASSSRGLRATEAF
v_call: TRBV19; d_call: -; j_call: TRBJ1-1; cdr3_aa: ASSSQSNTEAF
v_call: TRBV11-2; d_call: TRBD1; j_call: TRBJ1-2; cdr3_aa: ASSPDRDYGYT
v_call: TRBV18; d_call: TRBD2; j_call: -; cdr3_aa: ASSPNGRGPYEQY
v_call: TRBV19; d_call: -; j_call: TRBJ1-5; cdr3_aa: ASSISAGEQPQH
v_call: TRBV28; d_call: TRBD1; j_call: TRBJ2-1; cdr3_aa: ASSLADQGARQF
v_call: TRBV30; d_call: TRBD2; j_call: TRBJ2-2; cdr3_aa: AWSLASGTTGELF
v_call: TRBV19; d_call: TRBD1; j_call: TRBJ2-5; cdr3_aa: ASRRSPRGRETQY
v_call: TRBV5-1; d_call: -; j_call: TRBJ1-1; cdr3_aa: ASSSVPLGGENTEAF
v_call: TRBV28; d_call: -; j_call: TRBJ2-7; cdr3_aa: ASAGTSYEQY
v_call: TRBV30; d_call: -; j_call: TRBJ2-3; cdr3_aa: AWSVANTDTQY
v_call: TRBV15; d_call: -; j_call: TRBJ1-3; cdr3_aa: ATSRSPGHSGNTIY
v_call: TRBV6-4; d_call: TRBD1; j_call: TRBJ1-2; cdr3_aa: ASSVEPGQALGYT
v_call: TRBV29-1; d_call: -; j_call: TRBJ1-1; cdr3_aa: SVKKGVNTEAF
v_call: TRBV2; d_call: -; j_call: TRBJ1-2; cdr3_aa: ASSVTGGGYGYT
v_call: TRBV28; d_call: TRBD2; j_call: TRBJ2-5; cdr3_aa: ASSLRTSGWKETQY
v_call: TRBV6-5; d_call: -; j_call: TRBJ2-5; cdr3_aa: ASSTSRYQETQY
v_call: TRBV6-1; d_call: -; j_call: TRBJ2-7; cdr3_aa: ASSPSSRSYEQY
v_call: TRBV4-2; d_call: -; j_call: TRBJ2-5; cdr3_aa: ASSRAEWGETQY
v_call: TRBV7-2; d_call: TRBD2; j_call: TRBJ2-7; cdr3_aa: ASRELAGVSYEQY
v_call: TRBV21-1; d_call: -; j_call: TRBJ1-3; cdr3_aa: ASSKGTGTSGNTIY
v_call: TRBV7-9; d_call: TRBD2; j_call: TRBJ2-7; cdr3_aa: ASSPGGPNYEQY
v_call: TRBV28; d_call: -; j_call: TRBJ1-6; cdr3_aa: ASSIRVNSPLH
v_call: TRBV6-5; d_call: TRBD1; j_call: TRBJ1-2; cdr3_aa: ASSYETGAQYGYT
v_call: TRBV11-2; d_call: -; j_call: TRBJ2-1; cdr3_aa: ASTSPSGLPSYNEQF
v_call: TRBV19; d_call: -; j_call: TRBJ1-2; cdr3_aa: ASSIDRSYGYT
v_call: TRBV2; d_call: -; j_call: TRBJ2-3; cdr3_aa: ASRPGTEGTDTQY
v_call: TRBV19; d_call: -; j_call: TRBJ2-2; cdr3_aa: ASSIDRGDRVAGRVGELF
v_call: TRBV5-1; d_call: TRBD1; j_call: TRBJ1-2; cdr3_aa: ASSVNTGGNGYT
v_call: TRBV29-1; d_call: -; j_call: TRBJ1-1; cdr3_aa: SVDSTNTEAF
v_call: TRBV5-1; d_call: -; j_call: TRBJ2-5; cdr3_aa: ASSRIQGRGETQY
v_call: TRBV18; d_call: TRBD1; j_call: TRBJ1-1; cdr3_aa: ASSPNRGGTEAF
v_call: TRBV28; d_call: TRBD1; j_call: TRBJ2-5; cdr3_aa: ASRTGRETQY
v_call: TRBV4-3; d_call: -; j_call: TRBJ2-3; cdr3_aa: ASSQGLVTTDTQY
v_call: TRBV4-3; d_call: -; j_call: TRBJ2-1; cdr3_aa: ASSQGRPLGGNEQF
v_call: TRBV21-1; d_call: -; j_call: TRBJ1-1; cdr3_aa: ASSRAKTGNTEAF
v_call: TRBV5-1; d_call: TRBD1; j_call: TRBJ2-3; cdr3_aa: ASSLQGASDTQY
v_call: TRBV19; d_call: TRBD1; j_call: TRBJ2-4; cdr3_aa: ASSTDRGNIQY
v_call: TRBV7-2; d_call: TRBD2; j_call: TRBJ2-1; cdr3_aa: ASSLLAVDEQF
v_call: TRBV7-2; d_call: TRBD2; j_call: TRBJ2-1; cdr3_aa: ASSLRVAGGYNEQF
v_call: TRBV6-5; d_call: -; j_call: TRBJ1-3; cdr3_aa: ASSYTAKNTIY
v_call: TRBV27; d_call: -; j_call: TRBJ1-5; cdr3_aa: ASSFGRSNQPQH
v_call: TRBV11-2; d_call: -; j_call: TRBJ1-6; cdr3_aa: ASSLFSYNSPLH